This entry lists 27 T cell receptor beta chains sequenced from one sample in a study of radiotherapy plus CTLA-4 blockade in lung cancer. Assay used: immunoSEQ multiplex PCR; TCRdb lists only in-frame clones, some missing. The sample lists approximately 40,000 clones, around 77% occurring once. Specimen: peripheral blood, collected from a patient treated with radiotherapy plus ipilimumab. All receptors come from a human donor with non-small cell lung cancer who had stable disease on radiotherapy plus ipilimumab.

The gene calls are TRBV5-5 and TRBJ1-1, with no clear D. The CDR3 has 13 amino acids. V was shortened by 3 bases and J by 2 bases, with 8 bases between the two germline ends. The germline V gene encodes CDR1 SGHKS and CDR2 YYEKEE (reference sequence). The CDR3 loop is CASSYTRNTEAFF. CDR3 nucleotides: TGTGCCAGCAGCTATACTAGAAACACTGAAGCTTTCTTT.

This clone has just a few counts. The rearrangement joins TRBV19 to TRBJ1-1, with D uncertain. The CDR3 is 13 amino acids. The germline V gene has CDR1 LNHDA and CDR2 SQIVND (reference sequence). V gave up 5 bases and J gave up 1 base, with 8 bases separating them. Here the CDR3 reads CASSLGRNTEAFF. The CDR3 coding sequence is TGTGCCAGTAGTCTTGGCCGGAACACTGAAGCTTTCTTT.

The chain employs TRBV30 and TRBJ2-5; D is undetermined. V was shortened by 1 base and J by 5 bases, with 11 bases between the two germline ends. Germline V gene data show CDR1 as GTSNPN and CDR2 as SVGIG (reference sequence). This CDR3 region has 13 residues. The CDR3 bases are TGTGCCTGGAGTGGGGTTCGCGGCGAGACCCAGTACTTC. It yields the protein CAWSGVRGETQYF.

The CDR3 sequence is CATSRGDTQNGYTF. Here the CDR3 DNA reads TGTGCCACCAGCAGAGGGGACACGCAGAATGGCTACACCTTC. V is TRBV15 and J is TRBJ1-2; D might be TRBD1 (6 bases). Germline V gene lookup returns CDR1 LNHNV and CDR2 YYDKDF (reference sequence). The CDR3 totals 14 residues. Trimming removed 1 base from V and 6 bases from J, with 12 bases in between.

The rearrangement links TRBV5-5 to TRBJ2-6; 11 bases align to TRBD1. CDR1 is SGHKS, CDR2 YYEKEE, per germline (reference sequence). Germline trimming cut 7 bases from V and 4 bases from J; bases unmatched to any gene: 13. This CDR3 is built from 18 residues. The CDR3 loop is CASAPVGQGALGANVLTF. CDR3 in DNA: TGTGCCAGCGCCCCTGTTGGACAGGGGGCGCTCGGGGCCAACGTCCTGACTTTC.

CDR3 DNA sequence: TGTGCCAGCAAGGTCACAGGGTTGAACACTGAAGCTTTCTTT. Its protein is CASKVTGLNTEAFF. V is TRBV6-4 and J is TRBJ1-1, with a tentative D call TRBD1 (6 bases). V dropped 7 bases and J dropped 0 bases, with 12 bases sitting between them. This CDR3 has 14 residues. Germline V lookup: CDR1 MRHNA, CDR2 SNTAGT.

The rearrangement joins TRBV6-5 to TRBJ2-7, with D perhaps TRBD1 (5 bases). CDR1 and CDR2 (germline): MNHEY, SVGAGI. This CDR3 comprises 13 residues. With 8 bases removed from V and 0 bases from J, the gap between germline ends came to 11 bases. The CDR3 DNA sequence: TGTGCCAGCGGGCAGGGCCTCTCCTACGAGCAGTACTTC. Its translation: CASGQGLSYEQYF.

This chain joins TRBV5-1 and TRBJ1-2; weak D call: TRBD1 (5 bases). Germline values: CDR1 SGHRS, CDR2 YFSETQ. CDR3 length: 13 amino acids. V was pared by 4 bases and J by 8 bases, with 15 bases between. The CDR3 DNA reads TGCGCCAGCAGCACCAGACAGACCGAGGGCTACACCTTC. It translates to CASSTRQTEGYTF.

The rearrangement uses TRBV5-6 and TRBJ2-1; 12 nucleotides line up with TRBD2. V lost 2 bases, J lost 4 bases, and 1 base stayed unmatched. CDR3 length: 15 residues. In germline, CDR1 is SGHDT, CDR2 YYEEEE. The chain's CDR3 is CASSFGLAGYNEQFF. The DNA for the CDR3 is TGTGCCAGCAGCTTCGGACTAGCGGGGTACAATGAGCAGTTCTTC.

The V and J genes are TRBV2 and TRBJ2-4, with TRBD1 identical over 9 bases. With V trimmed by 6 bases and J by 0 bases, 3 bases remained unmatched. CDR3 length equals 15 residues. CDR1 and CDR2 (germline): SNHLY, FYNNEI. CDR3 amino acids: CASRGQGLAKNIQYF. The CDR3 nucleotides read TGTGCCAGCAGGGGACAGGGATTAGCCAAAAACATTCAGTACTTC.

The chain recombines TRBV2 with TRBJ2-5; TRBD1 might be the D (6 bases). CDR1 is SNHLY and CDR2 is FYNNEI in the germline V gene. This CDR3 has 15 residues. The V gene lost 3 bases and the J gene lost 7 bases, with 18 bases spanning the gap. The CDR3 loop is CASSDSWTAPGTQYF. CDR3 DNA: TGTGCCAGCAGTGATTCCTGGACAGCCCCTGGGACCCAGTACTTC.

The rearrangement uses TRBV7-2 and TRBJ1-5, with TRBD1 as a possible D gene (5 bases). This CDR3 comprises 13 residues. Trimming took 3 bases from V and 5 from J, leaving 8 bases between them. Germline CDR1 SGHTA, CDR2 FQGNSA. Here the CDR3 DNA reads TGTGCCAGCAGCTTTCGGGGGGATCAGCCCCAGCATTTT. Translating gives CASSFRGDQPQHF.

The genes are TRBV21-1 and TRBJ2-7; the table gives TRBD1 as D, unverified against the DNA. TRBV21-1 has pseudogene status. The CDR3 has 11 amino acids. The CDR3 DNA is TGTGCCAGCATCACAACCTACGAGCAGTACTTC. Its protein is CASITTYEQYF.

The rearrangement joins TRBV10-3 to TRBJ2-5, with 11 positions matching TRBD1. The V gene's germline CDR1 is ENHRY and CDR2 SYGVKD. The CDR3 is 13 residues long. The J segment lost 2 bases and the V segment lost 8 bases, leaving 1 base of the junction unmatched. As DNA, the CDR3 is TGTGCCATCGGGACAGGGGGACAAGAGACCCAGTACTTC. Amino acid sequence: CAIGTGGQETQYF.

The chain is built from TRBV21-1 and TRBJ2-5; the DNA was not compared with TRBD1, the D call given in the table. TRBV21-1 counts as a pseudogene. The CDR3 length is 14 residues. CDR3 loop: CASSIETGVKTQYF. The CDR3 bases are TGTGCCAGCAGCATCGAGACAGGGGTGAAGACCCAGTACTTC.

This clone came up a few times. The chain is built from TRBV7-2 and TRBJ2-7; the D is unclear. CDR3 size: 12 residues. Germline-derived CDR1 and CDR2 are SGHTA and FQGNSA. Between the trimmed V and J ends, which lost 5 bases and 7 bases, there was a span of 12 bases. The CDR3 sequence: CASSQVGLEQYF. The CDR3 coding sequence is TGTGCCAGCAGCCAAGTTGGGCTGGAGCAGTACTTC.

This clone was found a few times. The chain has TRBV6-5 and TRBJ2-5; D is possibly TRBD1 (7 bases). Germline V lookup: CDR1 MNHEY, CDR2 SVGAGI. The CDR3 runs 14 residues. The ends were cut back, 4 bases at V and 4 bases at J, with 13 bases in the middle. CDR3 amino acids: CASSWRGPGETQYF. The CDR3 DNA reads as TGTGCCAGCAGTTGGAGGGGGCCGGGAGAGACCCAGTACTTC.

This chain links TRBV5-1 with TRBJ1-4; possibly TRBD1 for D (5 bases). V lost 0 bases and J lost 6, with 15 bases in between. Germline assignment: CDR1 SGHRS and CDR2 YFSETQ. CDR3 length: 16 residues. DNA for the CDR3: TGCGCCAGCAGCTTGGGAGCGGCAGGGAGGCATGAAAAACTGTTTTTT. Amino acids: CASSLGAAGRHEKLFF.

This clone was counted once. V is TRBV5-4 and J is TRBJ2-1; TRBD2 matches 9 bases. The V and J ends lost 3 bases and 4 bases, in that order; junction bases with no gene match: 8. Per the germline V gene, CDR1 is SGHNT and CDR2 is YYREEE (reference sequence). This CDR3 region has 16 residues. Written as DNA, the CDR3 is TGTGCCAGCAGCTCCGGCGGGGGGGCCCCTTACAATGAGCAGTTCTTC. Its protein is CASSSGGGAPYNEQFF.

The chain combines TRBV10-3 with TRBJ2-3; TRBD1 agrees at 8 bases. Germline lookup yields CDR1 ENHRY and CDR2 SYGVKD. The CDR3 is made up of 14 amino acids. The V and J ends lost 4 bases and 5 bases, in that order; junction bases with no gene match: 5. The CDR3 DNA reads TGTGCCATCAGTGTACAGGGGGGTTTAGATACGCAGTATTTT. It yields the protein CAISVQGGLDTQYF.

This sequence joins TRBV4-2 and TRBJ1-1; TRBD1 matches at 7 bases. V was clipped by 4 bases and J by 4 bases; unmatched bases: 15. Germline values: CDR1 LGHNA, CDR2 YNFKEQ. This CDR3 is built from 17 residues. CDR3 sequence (DNA): TGTGCCAGCAGCCCACGAAGAGCTGGACAGGTCGGCACTGAAGCTTTCTTT. Translated, it gives CASSPRRAGQVGTEAFF.

This chain connects TRBV19 to TRBJ2-5; D uncertain. Trimming shortened V by 4 bases and J by 1 base, and 7 bases separated the two germline ends. CDR1 and CDR2 (germline): LNHDA, SQIVND (reference sequence). The CDR3 extends over 13 amino acids. This CDR3 is CASSKSGQETQYF. CDR3 in DNA: TGTGCCAGTAGTAAGTCAGGCCAAGAGACCCAGTACTTC.

The chain uses TRBV5-1 and TRBJ2-5; tentatively, D is TRBD2 (6 bases). The length of the CDR3 is 14 residues. CDR1 and CDR2 from the germline V gene are SGHRS and YFSETQ. V was trimmed by 2 bases and J by 4 bases, leaving 12 bases between them. In DNA form, the CDR3 reads TGCGCCAGCAGCTTAACGGGGGAGAGAGAGACCCAGTACTTC. It encodes CASSLTGERETQYF.

This clone was picked up a small number of times. The CDR3 DNA reads as TGTGCCAGCAGCCGCCAGGGTTCACCCCTCCACTTT. Its protein product is CASSRQGSPLHF. The chain employs TRBV7-9 and TRBJ1-6; a possible D gene is TRBD1 (5 bases). The germline V gene has CDR1 SEHNR and CDR2 FQNEAQ (reference sequence). The CDR3 contains 12 residues. V lost 5 bases and J lost 9, with 8 bases in between.

The J gene is TRBJ2-5, the V gene TRBV5-4, with D perhaps TRBD1 (8 bases). The V end was cut by 3 bases, the J end by 1 base, with 16 bases between. Germline V CDR1 and CDR2: SGHNT, YYREEE (reference sequence). The CDR3 length is 16 residues. CDR3 DNA sequence: TGTGCCAGCAGCTCTAGACAGGGGAGGGCCCAAGAGACCCAGTACTTC. It encodes CASSSRQGRAQETQYF.

The chain carries TRBV7-9 and TRBJ2-7; TRBD2 matches at 7 bases. This CDR3 spans 14 amino acids. The germline CDR1 and CDR2 sequences are SEHNR and FQNEAQ (reference sequence). V lost 7 bases and J lost 0; bases outside the gene matches: 6. CDR3 sequence (DNA): TGTGCCAGCACCCGGGGAGGGAGCTCCTACGAGCAGTACTTC. This sequence encodes CASTRGGSSYEQYF.

The chain carries TRBV6-6 and TRBJ1-6; D is possibly TRBD1 (5 bases). Germline lookup yields CDR1 MNHNY and CDR2 SVGAGI (reference sequence). This CDR3 contains 15 residues. The ends were cut back, 6 bases at V and 9 bases at J, with 18 bases in the middle. In nucleotides, the CDR3 is TGTGCCAGCAGCTCTCTATGGGGGGTTGCTTCACCCCTCCACTTT. Encoded protein: CASSSLWGVASPLHF.